Sequencing of this T cell receptor beta chain was carried out in a study of CD8 T cells in ankylosing spondylitis. Study conclusions and caveats: A CD8+ phenotype characterized the disease-linked clones, which were relatively rare in peripheral blood. Past studies reported some motif variants in reactive arthritis synovial fluid and blood.

The ends lost 5 bases at V and 4 bases at J; junction bases unmatched: 10. Germline lookup yields CDR1 SGHRS and CDR2 YFSETQ. This CDR3 spans 15 amino acids. TCRdb independently ran MiXCR on the 5' RACE reads; one entry per CDR3 protein. The repertoire holds approximately 16,000 distinct CDR3 sequences, with 8% to 10% as singletons. With regard to this clonotype: Its matching antigen is unknown.

The rearrangement uses TRBV5-1 and TRBJ2-3; 7 bases match TRBD1. The sequenced sample was blood. The receptor's source is a male donor with ankylosing spondylitis or in good health (not recorded which). CDR3 sequence reads: CASSKTTGAADTQYF. Here the CDR3 DNA reads TGCGCCAGCAGTAAGACAACAGGGGCGGCAGATACGCAGTATTTT.